This TCR beta chain is from a study of cytomegalovirus exposure and HLA in healthy donors. Study results and caveats: An analysis was carried out later, and it reportedly showed fewer N-insertions in an Asian-associated ancestry cluster than the approximately 700-donor mean. Across all donors, roughly uniform sequencing depth was an assumption of the presence/absence analyses. Listed as cytomegalovirus-associated were over 150 TCR beta chains.

Notes on this clone: Its specificity is unknown. The same CDR3 also results from other DNA sequences found in this sample.

PCR employed 60 Vbeta and 13 Jbeta primers. Sequencing used immunoSEQ multiplex PCR; TCRdb keeps in-frame clones, though not all of them. The table shows 160,000 or so clones, with around four fifths occurring only once. Sequencing used PBMCs. The TCR was taken from a male donor in good health and CMV-seronegative.

CDR3 bases: TGTGCCAGCAGCGCTCCCGGGACAGGGTCGGAGACCCAGTACTTC. Residues: CASSAPGTGSETQYF. V gene TRBV25-1 combines with J gene TRBJ2-5, with TRBD1 matching 9 bases. Germline CDR1 is MGHDK and CDR2 is SYGVNS. V lost 6 bases to trimming and J lost 5 bases; unmatched junction nucleotides: 10. CDR3 length: 15 amino acids.